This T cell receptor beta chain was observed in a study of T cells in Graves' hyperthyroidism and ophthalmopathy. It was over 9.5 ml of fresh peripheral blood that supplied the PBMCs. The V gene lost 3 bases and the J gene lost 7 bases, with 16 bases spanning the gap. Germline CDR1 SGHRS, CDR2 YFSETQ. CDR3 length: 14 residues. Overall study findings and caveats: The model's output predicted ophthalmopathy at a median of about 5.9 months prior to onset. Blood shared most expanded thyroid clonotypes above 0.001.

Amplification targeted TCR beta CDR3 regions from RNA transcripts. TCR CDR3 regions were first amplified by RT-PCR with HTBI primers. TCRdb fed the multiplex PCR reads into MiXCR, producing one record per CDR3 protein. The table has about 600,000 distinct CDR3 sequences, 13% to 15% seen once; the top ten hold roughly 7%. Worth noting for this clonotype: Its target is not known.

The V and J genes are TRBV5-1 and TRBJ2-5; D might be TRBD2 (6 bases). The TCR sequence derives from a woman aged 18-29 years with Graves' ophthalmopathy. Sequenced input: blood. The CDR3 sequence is CASSSPEGLVTQYF. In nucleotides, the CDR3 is TGCGCCAGCAGCTCCCCGGAGGGACTTGTGACCCAGTACTTC.